The subject of this entry is one T cell receptor (beta chain). The CDR3 has 13 residues. Germline V gene data show CDR1 as SNHLY and CDR2 as FYNNEI. Trimming took 6 bases from V and 7 from J, leaving 13 bases between them. The sample is drawn from a study of patients and donors after allogeneic stem cell transplantation. TCRdb reprocessed the RT-PCR reads via MiXCR and lists one record per CDR3 protein. This table has hundreds of thousands of distinct CDR3 sequences, 16% appearing once. The sample taken for sequencing was blood, either unsorted or a sorted T cell fraction (not recorded which). This clonotype originated in a human donor who was either an allogeneic HSCT recipient or a stem cell or donor lymphocyte infusion donor (not recorded which). It is not recorded whose cells these are; they may come from a transplant donor. This rearrangement joins TRBV2 to TRBJ2-1, with D tentatively TRBD1 or TRBD2 (6 bases each). Here the CDR3 DNA reads TGTGCCAGCAGGGAGGGGGTACTAAATGAGCAGTTCTTC. This translates into CASREGVLNEQFF.